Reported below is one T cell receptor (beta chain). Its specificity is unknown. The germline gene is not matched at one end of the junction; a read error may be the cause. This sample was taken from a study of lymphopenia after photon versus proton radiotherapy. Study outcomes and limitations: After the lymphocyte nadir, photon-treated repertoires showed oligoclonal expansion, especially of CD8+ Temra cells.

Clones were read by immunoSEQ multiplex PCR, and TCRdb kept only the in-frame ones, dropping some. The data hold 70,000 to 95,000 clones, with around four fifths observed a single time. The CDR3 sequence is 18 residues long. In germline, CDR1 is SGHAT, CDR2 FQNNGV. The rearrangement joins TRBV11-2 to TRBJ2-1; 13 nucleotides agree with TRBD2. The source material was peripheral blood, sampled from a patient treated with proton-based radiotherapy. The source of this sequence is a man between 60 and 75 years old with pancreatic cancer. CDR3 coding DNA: TGTGCCAGCAGGGGACTAGCGGGACCCCGTGGGAGCTACAGTGAGCAGTTCTTC. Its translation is CASRGLAGPRGSYSEQFF. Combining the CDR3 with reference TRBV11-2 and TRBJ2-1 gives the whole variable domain EAGVAQSPRYKIIEKRQSVAFWCNPISGHATLYWYQQILGQGPKLLIQFQNNGVVDDSQLPKDRFSAERLKGVDSTLKIQPAKLEDSAVYLCASRGLAGPRGSYSEQFFGPGTRLTVL.